The clone carrying this T cell receptor (beta chain) was counted ten times or more. These data belong to a study of neurological immune-mediated disorders. The CDR3 spans 12 residues. Trimming took off 6 bases at V and 11 bases at J, with 16 bases between the two ends. MiXCR, run by TCRdb on the 5' RACE reads, gives a single entry per CDR3 protein. The sample lists about 32,000 distinct CDR3 sequences, around 4% occurring once. The sample was PBMCs. The V gene is TRBV12-3 or TRBV12-4, the J gene TRBJ1-1; maybe TRBD1 (5 bases). The clonotype was recovered from a man aged 25-45 years with multiple sclerosis. CDR3 in DNA: TGTGCCAGCAGGTACCAGGGAGACGAGGCTTTCTTT. Translation gives CASRYQGDEAFF.